The 32 T cell receptor beta chains below were found in one sample sequenced in a study of PD-1 blockade in mismatch repair-deficient tumors. Repertoires were generated with immunoSEQ multiplex PCR, while TCRdb's copy carries only in-frame clones and drops some. The repertoire consists of about 63,000 clones, with about 91% occurring once and the leading ten covering approximately 14%. Sample: peripheral blood, taken 52 weeks after starting pembrolizumab. The receptors derive from an adult with mismatch repair-deficient cancer.

The chain recombines TRBV14 with TRBJ2-7; D might be TRBD1 (5 bases). The V gene's germline CDR1 is SGHDN and CDR2 FVKESK. The CDR3 is made up of 15 amino acids. Trimming stripped 1 base from V and 4 bases from J, with 14 bases between. In DNA, the CDR3 is TGTGCCAGCAGCCAAGGGCAGGGCAGGAGATACGAGCAGTACTTC. Translation gives CASSQGQGRRYEQYF.

This rearrangement joins TRBV2 to TRBJ1-2; perhaps TRBD1 as D (5 bases). The germline V gene has CDR1 SNHLY and CDR2 FYNNEI. With 4 bases removed from V and 0 bases from J, the gap between germline ends came to 9 bases. The CDR3 has 14 amino acids. The CDR3 here is CASSAAGSNYGYTF. The CDR3 DNA follows: TGTGCCAGCAGTGCGGCAGGGTCTAACTATGGCTACACCTTC.

The chain carries TRBV6-6 and TRBJ2-5; TRBD1 might be the D (5 bases). V lost 2 bases and J 4 bases, leaving 8 bases between the germline ends. Germline lookup yields CDR1 MNHNY and CDR2 SVGAGI (reference sequence). The CDR3 sequence is 13 residues long. CDR3 residues: CASSYGRGETQYF. CDR3 DNA sequence: TGTGCCAGCAGTTACGGTAGGGGAGAGACCCAGTACTTC.

The V call is TRBV10-3, the J call TRBJ1-2, with 9 positions matching TRBD1. The germline V gene has CDR1 ENHRY and CDR2 SYGVKD. This CDR3 has 13 residues. Trimming took 6 bases from V and 7 from J; bases not matched to a gene: 6. The CDR3 loop reads CAISGQGLGGYTF. The DNA of the CDR3 is TGTGCCATCAGCGGACAGGGGTTGGGTGGCTACACCTTC.

The rearrangement links TRBV5-1 to TRBJ2-3; TRBD2 aligns across 8 bases. V trimming: 0 bases; J trimming: 4 bases; junction bases outside the gene matches: 4. The CDR3 has 15 amino acids. The germline gives CDR1 SGHRS, CDR2 YFSETQ. The CDR3, as DNA: TGCGCCAGCAGCTTGGGAGAGCGGGAGCCAGATACGCAGTATTTT. It codes for CASSLGEREPDTQYF.

The genes are TRBV27 and TRBJ1-4; no firm D call. V was trimmed by 5 bases and J by 8 bases, leaving 27 bases between them. CDR1 MNHEY and CDR2 SMNVEV come from the germline V gene (reference sequence). This CDR3 is 18 amino acids long. CDR3 nucleotides: TGTGCCAGCAGTCCCGAAACCCGCGGACCGGAAGGAGGCGAAAAACTGTTTTTT. It specifies CASSPETRGPEGGEKLFF. Full variable domain (missing parts from reference TRBV27 and TRBJ1-4): EAQVTQNPRYLITVTGKKLTVTCSQNMNHEYMSWYRQDPGLGLRQIYYSMNVEVTDKGDVPEGYKVSRKEKRNFPLILESPSPNQTSLYFCASSPETRGPEGGEKLFFGSGTQLSVL.

The chain has TRBV27 and TRBJ2-1; D remains ambiguous. Germline CDR1 MNHEY, CDR2 SMNVEV (reference sequence). With 8 bases removed from V and 7 bases from J, the gap between germline ends came to 12 bases. The length of the CDR3 is 12 residues. The CDR3 reads CASSNPANEQFF. The CDR3 nucleotides read TGTGCCAGCTCCAATCCGGCGAATGAGCAGTTCTTC.

This clone showed up just once. V gene TRBV28 combines with J gene TRBJ2-7, with D perhaps TRBD1 (5 bases). The CDR3 sequence is 13 residues long. CDR1 and CDR2 from the germline V gene are MDHEN and SYDVKM. Trimming removed 3 bases at V and 5 bases at J, with 11 bases between. The CDR3 sequence is CASSFAQGHEQYF. For the CDR3, the DNA is TGTGCCAGCAGTTTTGCCCAGGGCCACGAGCAGTACTTC. The full variable domain, rest sourced from reference TRBV28 and TRBJ2-7, is DVKVTQSSRYLVKRTGEKVFLECVQDMDHENMFWYRQDPGLGLRLIYFSYDVKMKEKGDIPEGYSVSREKKERFSLILESASTNQTSMYLCASSFAQGHEQYFGPGTRLTVT.

The genes are TRBV5-4 and TRBJ2-5; 10 nucleotides align to TRBD1. After removal of 0 bases from V and 2 bases from J, the junction contained 7 bases not matched to a gene. The CDR3 totals 17 residues. Germline V gene lookup returns CDR1 SGHNT and CDR2 YYREEE (reference sequence). The CDR3 coding sequence is TGTGCCAGCAGCTTGGTTGGGACAGGGGTATTGCAAGAGACCCAGTACTTC. This codes for CASSLVGTGVLQETQYF. Filled out from reference TRBV5-4 and TRBJ2-5, the complete variable domain reads ETGVTQSPTHLIKTRGQQVTLRCSSQSGHNTVSWYQQALGQGPQFIFQYYREEENGRGNFPPRFSGLQFPNYSSELNVNALELDDSALYLCASSLVGTGVLQETQYFGPGTRLLVL.

The V gene is TRBV6-6, the J gene TRBJ2-1; D tentatively reads TRBD1 or TRBD2 (5 bases each). Germline lookup yields CDR1 MNHNY and CDR2 SVGAGI (reference sequence). The ends were cut back, 7 bases at V and 5 bases at J, with 15 bases in the middle. The CDR3 has 14 residues. The CDR3, as DNA: TGTGCCAGCACCTTCGGGACCCTGAACAATGAGCAGTTCTTC. Translating gives CASTFGTLNNEQFF.

The rearrangement links TRBV5-6 to TRBJ2-7; D uncertain. Germline values: CDR1 SGHDT, CDR2 YYEEEE. This CDR3 contains 14 residues. The V end lost 5 bases, the J end lost 2 bases, and 14 bases lay between the germline ends. The CDR3 is CASSNGYSPYEQYF. The CDR3 DNA reads TGTGCCAGCAGTAATGGGTACAGCCCCTACGAGCAGTACTTC. Drawing the rest from reference TRBV5-6 and TRBJ2-7, the complete variable domain is DAGVTQSPTHLIKTRGQQVTLRCSPKSGHDTVSWYQQALGQGPQFIFQYYEEEERQRGNFPDRFSGHQFPNYSSELNVNALLLGDSALYLCASSNGYSPYEQYFGPGTRLTVT.

The gene calls are TRBV4-2 and TRBJ2-2; TRBD2 is a possible D gene (6 bases). The CDR3 spans 18 residues. V lost 0 bases to trimming and J lost 1 base, with 15 bases between them. Germline V gene lookup returns CDR1 LGHNA and CDR2 YNFKEQ. The CDR3 reads CASSQEVGRGENTGELFF. The CDR3 region has the DNA TGTGCCAGCAGCCAAGAGGTCGGGAGAGGGGAGAACACCGGGGAGCTGTTTTTT.

The sample holds one count of this clone. V gene TRBV7-9 combines with J gene TRBJ2-3; TRBD2 agrees at 9 bases. This CDR3 spans 15 amino acids. Germline loops: CDR1 SEHNR, CDR2 FQNEAQ (reference sequence). The V gene end was trimmed by 1 base and the J gene end by 6 bases; junction bases not matched to a gene: 5. CDR3 in DNA: TGTGCCAGCAGCTTAGTTAGACTAGCGGTCGATACGCAGTATTTT. It translates to CASSLVRLAVDTQYF.

The chain is built from TRBV7-9 and TRBJ2-2, with TRBD1 matching 8 bases. CDR3 size: 15 residues. The ends lost 5 bases at V and 3 bases at J; junction bases unmatched: 5. Germline V gene sequence: CDR1 SEHNR, CDR2 FQNEAQ (reference sequence). This chain's CDR3 is CASSTWTGYTGELFF. The CDR3, as DNA: TGTGCCAGCAGCACCTGGACAGGGTACACCGGGGAGCTGTTTTTT.

This chain uses TRBV4-2 with TRBJ2-6; 9 bases agree with TRBD1. The CDR3 consists of 18 residues. Germline assignment: CDR1 LGHNA and CDR2 YNFKEQ. Unmatched junction bases numbered 6, after V lost 3 bases and J lost 0 bases. CDR3 loop: CASSHPTGGVSGANVLTF. The CDR3 DNA sequence: TGTGCCAGCAGCCATCCGACAGGGGGTGTCTCTGGGGCCAACGTCCTGACTTTC.

This sequence joins TRBV5-6 and TRBJ1-1, with D hard to call. The germline gives CDR1 SGHDT, CDR2 YYEEEE. The ends were cut back, 3 bases at V and 2 bases at J, with 8 bases in the middle. The CDR3 runs 13 residues. CDR3 protein: CASSSYLNTEAFF. CDR3 coding DNA: TGTGCCAGCAGCTCCTATCTAAACACTGAAGCTTTCTTT.

The rearrangement joins TRBV4-3 to TRBJ2-5; TRBD2 agrees at 8 bases. CDR1 is LGHNA and CDR2 is YSLEER in the germline V gene. The V gene end was trimmed by 9 bases and the J gene end by 4 bases; junction bases not matched to a gene: 16. The CDR3 is 16 residues long. This chain's CDR3 is CASSRREAERGETQYF. The CDR3 DNA is TGCGCCAGTAGTAGGCGGGAGGCAGAGAGGGGAGAGACCCAGTACTTC.

The chain couples TRBV25-1 to TRBJ1-4; D remains unclear. From germline, CDR1 is MGHDK and CDR2 SYGVNS. This CDR3 region has 15 residues. V was cut by 2 bases and J by 4 bases, with 11 bases left in between. The CDR3 sequence: CASSEGVALNEKLFF. The CDR3 DNA sequence: TGTGCCAGCAGTGAAGGGGTGGCTCTTAATGAAAAACTGTTTTTT.

The rearrangement links TRBV6-5 to TRBJ2-3; D may correspond to TRBD1 or TRBD2 (5 bases each). Per germline, CDR1 MNHEY and CDR2 SVGAGI. Trimming cost V 2 bases and J 5 bases, with 11 bases left between them. The CDR3 loop spans 14 amino acids. The CDR3 region has the DNA TGTGCCAGCAGTTACGGGACGGTACAAGATACGCAGTATTTT. This gives the protein CASSYGTVQDTQYF.

J is TRBJ2-5 and V is TRBV6-6; 7 bases match TRBD1. Germline V lookup: CDR1 MNHNY, CDR2 SVGAGI (reference sequence). The CDR3 spans 14 residues. The V segment lost 4 bases and the J segment 6 bases; nucleotides outside the gene matches: 8. For the CDR3, the DNA is TGTGCCAGCAGTTCCCCAACAGGGGCGAAGACCCAGTACTTC. This codes for CASSSPTGAKTQYF.

V gene TRBV4-1 combines with J gene TRBJ1-1, with 7 positions matching TRBD1. Germline V gene data show CDR1 as MGHRA and CDR2 as YSYEKL. This CDR3 has 15 amino acids. V dropped 0 bases and J dropped 1; count of bases not matched to a gene: 2. For the CDR3, the DNA is TGCGCCAGCAGCCAAGAGGACAGGCGGAACACTGAAGCTTTCTTT. Amino acids: CASSQEDRRNTEAFF.

Details on this clone: This may be a read error, as it is one base from a much larger clone. This chain joins TRBV4-2 and TRBJ1-1, with D tentatively TRBD1 (5 bases). Germline V gene sequence: CDR1 LGHNA, CDR2 YNFKEQ. CDR3 size: 13 residues. As DNA, the CDR3 is TGTGCCGGCAGCCCGGGGGGAATCACTGAAGCTTTCTTT. Its translation is CAGSPGGITEAFF.

The rearrangement joins TRBV27 to TRBJ1-2; 9 bases match TRBD1. Looked up from germline, CDR1 is MNHEY and CDR2 is SMNVEV (reference sequence). This CDR3 is 14 amino acids long. The trim removed 6 bases at V and 7 bases at J, leaving 9 bases unmatched. CDR3 region: CASSTLTGGFGYTF. DNA of the CDR3: TGTGCCAGCAGCACGCTGACAGGGGGATTTGGCTACACCTTC.

J is TRBJ2-2 and V is TRBV10-2; D ambiguous. V lost 2 bases, J lost 0 bases, and 10 bases lay in between. There are 16 residues in the CDR3. Germline V gene lookup returns CDR1 WSHSY and CDR2 SAAADI. Written as DNA, the CDR3 is TGCGCCAGCAGTGAGGGGAAACTCGCGAACACCGGGGAGCTGTTTTTT. It encodes CASSEGKLANTGELFF.

The rearrangement uses TRBV30 and TRBJ2-1; 10 positions agree with TRBD2. CDR3 length equals 18 residues. CDR1 is GTSNPN, CDR2 SVGIG, per germline (reference sequence). The V gene end was trimmed by 0 bases and the J gene end by 0 bases; junction bases not matched to a gene: 8. The CDR3 here is CAWSVPSGRVRSYNEQFF. The CDR3, as DNA: TGTGCCTGGAGTGTACCAAGCGGGAGGGTCCGCTCCTACAATGAGCAGTTCTTC.

This sequence joins TRBV25-1 and TRBJ1-1, with D possibly TRBD1 on 6 matching bases. Germline CDR1 reads MGHDK; CDR2 reads SYGVNS. Trimming took 3 bases from V and 4 from J, leaving 21 bases between them. This CDR3 is built from 17 residues. This CDR3 is CASSDERGEGGVTEAFF. The CDR3 coding sequence is TGTGCCAGCAGTGATGAAAGAGGGGAGGGGGGTGTCACTGAAGCTTTCTTT.

The chain couples TRBV15 to TRBJ2-3; tentative D call: TRBD1 (6 bases). The CDR3 totals 14 residues. The V gene lost 5 bases and the J gene lost 0 bases, with 9 bases spanning the gap. Germline V gene lookup returns CDR1 LNHNV and CDR2 YYDKDF (reference sequence). CDR3 amino acids: CATSLRGSTDTQYF. The DNA of the CDR3 is TGTGCCACCAGCTTGAGGGGGAGCACAGATACGCAGTATTTT. Full variable domain (missing parts from reference TRBV15 and TRBJ2-3): DAMVIQNPRYQVTQFGKPVTLSCSQTLNHNVMYWYQQKSSQAPKLLFHYYDKDFNNEADTPDNFQSRRPNTSFCFLDIRSPGLGDTAMYLCATSLRGSTDTQYFGPGTRLTVL.

This sequence joins TRBV5-1 and TRBJ2-1, with D possibly being TRBD1 (6 bases). Trimming took off 3 bases at V and 9 bases at J, with 10 bases between the two ends. The CDR3 is 12 amino acids. CDR1 and CDR2 from the germline V gene are SGHRS and YFSETQ. This CDR3 reads CASSSDRIEQFF. The CDR3 DNA reads TGCGCCAGCAGCTCAGACAGGATTGAGCAGTTCTTC.

The chain employs TRBV27 and TRBJ2-1; 12 positions match TRBD2. V gave up 6 bases and J gave up 2 bases; unmatched junction bases: 5. The CDR3 runs to 16 residues. Germline-derived CDR1 and CDR2 are MNHEY and SMNVEV (reference sequence). The CDR3 loop reads CASSQTSGSTYNEQFF. In nucleotides, the CDR3 is TGTGCCAGCAGCCAGACTAGCGGGAGCACCTACAATGAGCAGTTCTTC.

The chain joins TRBV7-9 to TRBJ2-2; 12 bases align to TRBD2. Germline CDR1 SEHNR, CDR2 FQNEAQ (reference sequence). The CDR3 loop spans 15 amino acids. Trimming cost V 5 bases and J 4 bases; bases outside gene matches: 2. The CDR3 bases are TGTGCCAGCAGCCGACTAGCGGGAGCCACCGGGGAGCTGTTTTTT. Translating it yields CASSRLAGATGELFF.

The CDR3 loop is CATSARAELAGGNEQFF. As DNA, the CDR3 is TGTGCCACCAGCGCCCGAGCAGAGCTAGCGGGGGGAAATGAGCAGTTCTTC. The V call is TRBV15, the J call TRBJ2-1, with 11 bases that match TRBD2. This CDR3 has 17 residues. The junction had 13 bases not matched to a gene; V was cut back by 5 bases and J by 7 bases. The germline V gene encodes CDR1 LNHNV and CDR2 YYDKDF (reference sequence).

The chain carries TRBV9 and TRBJ2-5; 8 bases agree with TRBD2. Germline V lookup: CDR1 SGDLS, CDR2 YYNGEE. V was pared by 3 bases and J by 5 bases, with 3 bases of the junction left unmatched. The CDR3 contains 13 residues. CDR3 sequence reads: CASSAGGVETQYF. CDR3 bases: TGTGCCAGCAGCGCGGGAGGGGTGGAGACCCAGTACTTC. Supplemented by reference TRBV9 and TRBJ2-5, the full variable domain reads DSGVTQTPKHLITATGQRVTLRCSPRSGDLSVYWYQQSLDQGLQFLIQYYNGEERAKGNILERFSAQQFPDLHSELNLSSLELGDSALYFCASSAGGVETQYFGPGTRLLVL.